The 22 T cell receptor beta chains below were found in one sample sequenced in a study of cytomegalovirus exposure and HLA in healthy donors. The primer mix had 60 Vbeta and 13 Jbeta primers. Profiled with immunoSEQ multiplex PCR; TCRdb holds only in-frame clones, not every one. The sample shows 95,000 to 150,000 clones, about 73% of them seen only once. The sequencing input was PBMCs. The receptors come from a woman in her fifties or sixties in good health and CMV-seropositive.

This sequence joins TRBV9 and TRBJ2-3; no definite D call. V lost 1 base to trimming and J lost 6 bases, with 12 bases between them. Germline assignment: CDR1 SGDLS and CDR2 YYNGEE. CDR3 length: 14 residues. The CDR3 DNA reads TGTGCCAGCAGCGTACGAGGCCTGGCGGATACGCAGTATTTT. Residues: CASSVRGLADTQYF.

As DNA, the CDR3 is TGTGCCAGCAGCTTATTAGCGGGGGGTTACTACGAGCAGTACTTC. This sequence encodes CASSLLAGGYYEQYF. The rearrangement joins TRBV7-2 to TRBJ2-7, with 10 bases aligning to TRBD2. J was trimmed by 3 bases and V by 2 bases; bases with no gene match: 4. Germline V CDR1 and CDR2: SGHTA, FQGNSA. The length of the CDR3 is 15 residues.

The chain combines TRBV7-9 with TRBJ1-6; D is uncertain. The CDR3 has 19 amino acids. CDR1 and CDR2 (germline): SEHNR, FQNEAQ (reference sequence). Trimming cost V 5 bases and J 9 bases, with 29 bases left between them. The CDR3: CASSRSSLQKGLIGSPLHF. The CDR3 DNA follows: TGTGCCAGCAGCCGAAGTTCTTTACAGAAAGGCTTAATAGGTTCACCCCTCCACTTT.

This chain links TRBV28 with TRBJ1-4; D gene unclear. The germline CDR1 and CDR2 sequences are MDHEN and SYDVKM. CDR3 size: 13 residues. V shed 6 bases and J shed 0 bases, with 5 bases lying between them. The CDR3 DNA sequence: TGTGCCAGCAGCCCAGCAACTAATGAAAAACTGTTTTTT. Translating it yields CASSPATNEKLFF.

J is TRBJ2-1 and V is TRBV5-1, with 10 bases aligning to TRBD2. Germline CDR1 is SGHRS and CDR2 is YFSETQ. The CDR3 has 16 amino acids. The junction had 6 bases not matched to a gene; V was cut back by 2 bases and J by 4 bases. As DNA, the CDR3 is TGCGCCAGCAGCTTAATTCTAGCGGGGGTGTACAATGAGCAGTTCTTC. Protein: CASSLILAGVYNEQFF. The variable domain in full, with the rest retrieved from reference TRBV5-1 and TRBJ2-1, is KAGVTQTPRYLIKTRGQQVTLSCSPISGHRSVSWYQQTPGQGLQFLFEYFSETQRNKGNFPGRFSGRQFSNSRSEMNVSTLELGDSALYLCASSLILAGVYNEQFFGPGTRLTVL.

This sequence joins TRBV19 and TRBJ1-1; D unclear. This CDR3 is built from 13 residues. Germline CDR1 reads LNHDA; CDR2 reads SQIVND (reference sequence). Trimming stripped 5 bases from V and 7 bases from J, with 14 bases between. In DNA form, the CDR3 reads TGTGCCAGTAGTCTACATCAGGCTATTGAAGCTTTCTTT. Residues: CASSLHQAIEAFF.

The chain links TRBV19 to TRBJ1-5, with D perhaps TRBD1 (6 bases). Germline values: CDR1 LNHDA, CDR2 SQIVND (reference sequence). The V and J ends lost 5 bases and 5 bases respectively, with 16 bases between them. This CDR3 contains 15 residues. The CDR3 region is CASSPGTRVDQPQHF. The CDR3 nucleotides read TGTGCCAGTAGTCCGGGGACAAGAGTGGATCAGCCCCAGCATTTT. Variable domain in full (rest from reference TRBV19 and TRBJ1-5): DGGITQSPKYLFRKEGQNVTLSCEQNLNHDAMYWYRQDPGQGLRLIYYSQIVNDFQKGDIAEGYSVSREKKESFPLTVTSAQKNPTAFYLCASSPGTRVDQPQHFGDGTRLSIL.

In this sample, this clone turned up once. The junction shows a germline mismatch at one end, possibly a read error. The sample has other DNA sequences that encode this CDR3 too. The V and J genes are TRBV13 and TRBJ2-7, with a tentative D call TRBD2 (6 bases). The CDR3 loop spans 16 amino acids. Germline assignment: CDR1 PRHDT and CDR2 FYEKMQ (reference sequence). Here the CDR3 reads CASSPINTGRSYEQYF. The DNA for the CDR3 is TGCGCCAGCAGCCCTATCAACACGGGGAGGTCCTACGAGCAGTACTTC.

The chain uses TRBV28 and TRBJ2-7; 10 nucleotides align to TRBD2. CDR1 is MDHEN, CDR2 SYDVKM, per germline. The junction had 8 bases not matched to a gene; V was cut back by 5 bases and J by 4 bases. The CDR3 loop spans 15 amino acids. The CDR3 DNA sequence: TGTGCCAGCAGTGACCGGACTAGCGGCCTTTACGAGCAGTACTTC. This sequence encodes CASSDRTSGLYEQYF.

The chain uses TRBV19 and TRBJ1-5; the match to TRBD1 covers 9 bases. The CDR3 length is 15 residues. The ends lost 6 bases at V and 5 bases at J; junction bases unmatched: 8. CDR1 is LNHDA, CDR2 SQIVND, per germline (reference sequence). CDR3 protein: CASRPSTGGYQPQHF. Written as DNA, the CDR3 is TGTGCCAGTAGACCGTCGACAGGGGGTTATCAGCCCCAGCATTTT.

This clone was counted a few times. This chain uses TRBV27 with TRBJ2-7, with D maybe TRBD1 (6 bases). This CDR3 has 13 residues. V was pared by 5 bases and J by 2 bases, with 10 bases between. Germline assignment: CDR1 MNHEY and CDR2 SMNVEV (reference sequence). CDR3 sequence reads: CASSRDTTYEQYF. Written as DNA, the CDR3 is TGTGCCAGCAGTCGGGACACCACCTACGAGCAGTACTTC.

The gene calls are TRBV22-1 and TRBJ2-2; the tabulated D call, TRBD1, remains unverified against the DNA. TRBV22-1 is a pseudogene segment. The length of the CDR3 is 16 residues. As DNA, the CDR3 is TGTCCTGGGAGCGCACGGTTGGCAGGGAACACCGGGGAGCTGTTTTTT. Protein product: CPGSARLAGNTGELFF.

The V gene is TRBV30, the J gene TRBJ1-5, with no clear D. Trimming took 1 base from V and 6 from J, leaving 10 bases between them. Germline CDR1 GTSNPN, CDR2 SVGIG (reference sequence). This CDR3 comprises 13 residues. Written as DNA, the CDR3 is TGTGCCTGGAGTGAGTTCCCAGGTCAGCCCCAGCATTTT. Translated: CAWSEFPGQPQHF.

The rearrangement joins TRBV5-1 to TRBJ2-7, with 7 bases lining up with TRBD1. Unmatched junction bases numbered 6, after V lost 4 bases and J lost 2 bases. CDR1 is SGHRS and CDR2 is YFSETQ in the germline V gene. This CDR3 comprises 14 residues. CDR3 DNA sequence: TGCGCCAGCAGCGCGCAGGGGGTGACCTACGAGCAGTACTTC. It is translated as CASSAQGVTYEQYF.

The gene calls are TRBV5-1 and TRBJ2-2; D is unclear. Germline V gives CDR1 SGHRS, CDR2 YFSETQ. The germline V and J ends were trimmed by 0 bases and 2 bases, with 5 bases remaining between them. The CDR3 spans 14 residues. The CDR3 DNA is TGCGCCAGCAGCTTGGCCAGTAACACCGGGGAGCTGTTTTTT. It encodes CASSLASNTGELFF. Combining the CDR3 with reference TRBV5-1 and TRBJ2-2 gives the whole variable domain KAGVTQTPRYLIKTRGQQVTLSCSPISGHRSVSWYQQTPGQGLQFLFEYFSETQRNKGNFPGRFSGRQFSNSRSEMNVSTLELGDSALYLCASSLASNTGELFFGEGSRLTVL.

This clone was seen more than once but under ten times. The V gene is TRBV6-5, the J gene TRBJ2-2; unclear D gene. This CDR3 region has 12 residues. V dropped 8 bases and J dropped 1 base, with 5 bases sitting between them. Germline CDR1 is MNHEY and CDR2 is SVGAGI. Here the CDR3 reads CASGRNTGELFF. The CDR3 DNA reads as TGTGCCAGCGGTAGGAACACCGGGGAGCTGTTTTTT.

The chain has TRBV11-2 and TRBJ2-5, with TRBD2 matching over 8 bases. The CDR3 totals 13 residues. Trimming took 7 bases from V and 5 from J; bases not matched to a gene: 6. The germline V gene has CDR1 SGHAT and CDR2 FQNNGV. CDR3 nucleotides: TGTGCCAGCAACACCCCGGGGGGGGAGACCCAGTACTTC. Translated: CASNTPGGETQYF.

The V gene is TRBV7-2, the J gene TRBJ1-5; 8 nucleotides match TRBD1. The CDR3 length is 13 residues. Germline V gives CDR1 SGHTA, CDR2 FQGNSA. Unmatched junction bases numbered 3, after V lost 4 bases and J lost 7 bases. CDR3 loop: CASSSRQGQPQHF. The CDR3, as DNA: TGTGCCAGCAGCTCTCGACAGGGGCAGCCCCAGCATTTT. The full variable domain, its missing parts supplied by reference TRBV7-2 and TRBJ1-5, is GAGVSQSPSNKVTEKGKDVELRCDPISGHTALYWYRQSLGQGLEFLIYFQGNSAPDKSGLPSDRFSAERTGGSVSTLTIQRTQQEDSAVYLCASSSRQGQPQHFGDGTRLSIL.

The chain has TRBV4-3 and TRBJ2-3, with 12 positions matching TRBD2. Germline CDR1 is LGHNA and CDR2 is YSLEER. The junction had 8 bases not matched to a gene; V was cut back by 3 bases and J by 4 bases. The CDR3 runs to 17 residues. The CDR3 nucleotides are TGCGCCAGCAGCCATCCCTTGACTAGCGGGGGAGCAGATACGCAGTATTTT. Translated: CASSHPLTSGGADTQYF.

J is TRBJ2-5 and V is TRBV5-1; 8 bases line up with TRBD2. Per the germline V gene, CDR1 is SGHRS and CDR2 is YFSETQ. The CDR3 is made up of 17 amino acids. The trim removed 3 bases at V and 0 bases at J, leaving 10 bases unmatched. Here the CDR3 reads CASSSQVAGLYQETQYF. The CDR3 DNA is TGCGCCAGCAGCTCCCAGGTAGCGGGGCTGTACCAAGAGACCCAGTACTTC.

The chain combines TRBV30 with TRBJ2-1, with D tentatively TRBD1 (6 bases). CDR3 length: 13 amino acids. With 5 bases removed from V and 13 bases from J, the gap between germline ends came to 21 bases. CDR1 GTSNPN and CDR2 SVGIG come from the germline V gene (reference sequence). CDR3 in DNA: TGTGCCTGGGGTATAGGGGGAGTTGGGTACCAGTTCTTC. Encoded protein: CAWGIGGVGYQFF.

This clone was recorded a few times. CDR3 loop: CASSLSGINEKLFF. The CDR3 DNA is TGTGCCAGCAGCTTATCGGGGATTAATGAAAAACTGTTTTTT. The V call is TRBV7-7, the J call TRBJ1-4, with D hard to call. V was pared by 2 bases and J by 4 bases, with 8 bases between. Per the germline V gene, CDR1 is SSHAT and CDR2 is FNYEAQ (reference sequence). The CDR3 runs 14 residues.